This T cell receptor (beta chain) was captured by sequencing in a study of T cells in localized non-small cell lung cancer. Method: immunoSEQ multiplex PCR; TCRdb's copy keeps in-frame clones and lacks some. The sample yields 9,500 to 11,000 clones, over 90% seen once. This CDR3 is 16 amino acids long. CDR1 SGHNT and CDR2 YYREEE come from the germline V gene (reference sequence). J gave up 0 bases and V 4 bases, and 6 bases lay outside the gene matches. The chain has TRBV5-4 and TRBJ1-3; 8 positions match TRBD1. The specimen comprised peripheral blood, sampled before any cancer treatment. This clonotype was obtained from a male donor older than 55 with stage III lung adenocarcinoma. The CDR3 spells CASSTGTGRSGNTIYF. The CDR3 DNA sequence: TGTGCCAGCAGCACCGGGACAGGTCGCTCTGGAAACACCATATATTTT.